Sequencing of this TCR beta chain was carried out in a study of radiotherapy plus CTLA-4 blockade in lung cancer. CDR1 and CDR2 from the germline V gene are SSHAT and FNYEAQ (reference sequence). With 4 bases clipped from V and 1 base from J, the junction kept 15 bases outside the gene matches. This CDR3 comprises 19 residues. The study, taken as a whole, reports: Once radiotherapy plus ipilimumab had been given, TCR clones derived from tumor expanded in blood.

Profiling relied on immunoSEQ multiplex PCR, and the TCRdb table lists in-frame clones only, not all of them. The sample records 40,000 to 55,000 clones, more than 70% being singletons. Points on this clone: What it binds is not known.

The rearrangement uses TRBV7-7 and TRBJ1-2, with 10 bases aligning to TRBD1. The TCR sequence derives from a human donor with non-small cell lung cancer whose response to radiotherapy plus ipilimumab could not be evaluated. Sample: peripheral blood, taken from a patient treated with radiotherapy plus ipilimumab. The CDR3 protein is CASSSGQGESSVYNYGYTF. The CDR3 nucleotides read TGTGCCAGCAGCTCCGGACAGGGGGAATCTAGCGTTTATAACTATGGCTACACCTTC.